One and the same sample provided the 24 T cell receptor beta chains below, sequenced in a study of HIV-infected patients and healthy controls. Reverse transcription used around 500 ng RNA and constant-region primers for alpha and beta. Using multiplexing indices, alpha and beta chain libraries were generated apart by chain-specific third strand synthesis. TCRdb called the 5' RACE reads again in MiXCR, with one record for every CDR3 protein. The table lists about 420 distinct CDR3 sequences, 60% to 80% of them singletons, with around 64% in the top ten. No cell fractionation was done, so the repertoire covers all unsorted peripheral blood T cells. The sample consisted of blood, taken before antiretroviral therapy. These receptors came from an adult with HIV infection.

Concerning this clonotype: This beta chain is off target for a library built for alpha chains, so its abundance means little. The chain links TRBV10-3 to TRBJ1-6, with D perhaps matching TRBD1 (5 bases). The germline CDR1 and CDR2 sequences are ENHRY and SYGVKD. Trimming left V 2 bases short and J 8 bases short, with 7 bases between. The CDR3 loop spans 13 amino acids. This CDR3 reads CAISELQDSPLHF. The CDR3 region has the DNA TGTGCCATCAGTGAGCTACAGGATTCACCCCTCCACTTT.

This clonotype was picked up a small number of times. Because the library targeted alpha chains, this beta chain is an off-target read whose size means little. The chain couples TRBV7-6 to TRBJ2-4; possibly TRBD1 for D (5 bases). Germline V gene sequence: CDR1 SGHVS, CDR2 FNYEAQ. This CDR3 is built from 14 residues. V lost 2 bases and J lost 7, with 12 bases in between. In nucleotides, the CDR3 is TGTGCCAGCAGCTTATACAGTGGACATAACATTCAGTACTTC. Translating it yields CASSLYSGHNIQYF.

A note on this clonotype: For a library built for alpha chains, this beta chain is a stray read; little rests on its size. V usage is TRBV27 and J usage is TRBJ2-7; D unclear. The CDR3 totals 12 residues. V lost 5 bases to trimming and J lost 0 bases, with 5 bases between them. CDR1 is MNHEY, CDR2 SMNVEV, per germline (reference sequence). The CDR3 region has the DNA TGTGCCAGCAGTAGTAGCTCCTACGAGCAGTACTTC. Amino acid sequence: CASSSSSYEQYF.

Of note for this clonotype: The library was built for alpha chains, so this beta chain is an off-target read and its size means little. This chain links TRBV20-1 with TRBJ2-3; TRBD1 might be the D (5 bases). The CDR3 contains 13 residues. V lost 1 base to trimming and J lost 5 bases, with 10 bases between them. Looked up from germline, CDR1 is DFQATT and CDR2 is SNEGSKA (reference sequence). CDR3 residues: CSARGQGIDTQYF. The CDR3, as DNA: TGCAGTGCTAGAGGCCAGGGCATAGATACGCAGTATTTT.

To note about this clonotype: This beta chain is a stray sequence in a library constructed for alpha chains; its clone size is not meaningful. The chain combines TRBV5-6 with TRBJ2-7; 8 bases line up with TRBD1. CDR3 length: 14 residues. After removal of 5 bases from V and 4 bases from J, the junction contained 8 bases not matched to a gene. Germline V gene sequence: CDR1 SGHDT, CDR2 YYEEEE. The CDR3 protein is CASSSPDRVYEQYF. The CDR3 DNA reads as TGTGCCAGCAGTTCTCCGGACAGGGTATACGAGCAGTACTTC.

Concerning this clonotype: The library was prepared for alpha chains; this beta chain is a stray read, so its frequency means little. This chain uses TRBV5-6 with TRBJ2-1; 9 bases line up with TRBD1. Looked up from germline, CDR1 is SGHDT and CDR2 is YYEEEE. V lost 0 bases and J lost 2; bases outside the gene matches: 0. CDR3 length equals 15 residues. The CDR3: CASSLGDRAYNEQFF. Here the CDR3 DNA reads TGTGCCAGCAGCTTGGGGGACAGGGCCTACAATGAGCAGTTCTTC. Using reference TRBV5-6 and TRBJ2-1 for the parts outside the CDR3, the full variable domain is DAGVTQSPTHLIKTRGQQVTLRCSPKSGHDTVSWYQQALGQGPQFIFQYYEEEERQRGNFPDRFSGHQFPNYSSELNVNALLLGDSALYLCASSLGDRAYNEQFFGPGTRLTVL.

Remarks on this clonotype: Because the library targeted alpha chains, this beta chain is an off-target read whose size means little. This chain joins TRBV20-1 and TRBJ2-2; 10 bases fit TRBD2. Losses at the gene ends were 0 bases for V and 6 bases for J; bases not matched to a gene: 7. Looked up from germline, CDR1 is DFQATT and CDR2 is SNEGSKA (reference sequence). This CDR3 comprises 16 residues. CDR3 sequence (DNA): TGCAGTGCTAGAGATCATCTAGCGGGAGACGCCGGGGAGCTGTTTTTT. This encodes CSARDHLAGDAGELFF.

On this clonotype itself: This beta chain is a stray sequence in a library constructed for alpha chains; its clone size is not meaningful. The chain is built from TRBV4-2 and TRBJ2-7, with D perhaps matching TRBD1 or TRBD2 (5 bases each). The germline CDR1 and CDR2 sequences are LGHNA and YNFKEQ. Trimming took off 3 bases at V and 4 bases at J, with 10 bases between the two ends. The CDR3 spans 13 residues. The CDR3: CASSQRDAYEQYF. CDR3 nucleotide sequence: TGTGCCAGCAGCCAGAGGGACGCATACGAGCAGTACTTC.

A word on this clonotype: Since it is a stray read in a library aimed at alpha chains, this beta chain has a size that is not meaningful. V and J are TRBV20-1 and TRBJ2-7; unclear D gene. Germline-derived CDR1 and CDR2 are DFQATT and SNEGSKA (reference sequence). V dropped 0 bases and J dropped 4 bases, with 13 bases sitting between them. The CDR3 spans 14 residues. CDR3 amino acids: CSARDSGLSYEQYF. CDR3 coding DNA: TGCAGTGCTAGAGATAGTGGGTTGTCGTACGAGCAGTACTTC.

A remark on this clonotype: As an off-target read in a library built for alpha chains, this beta chain has a frequency of little significance. The chain uses TRBV10-3 and TRBJ1-5; maybe TRBD1 (5 bases). The CDR3 contains 14 residues. From germline, CDR1 is ENHRY and CDR2 SYGVKD. The V end was cut by 3 bases, the J end by 6 bases, with 12 bases between. The CDR3 spells CAISEGVGVQPQHF. As DNA, the CDR3 is TGTGCCATCAGTGAAGGGGTGGGGGTTCAGCCCCAGCATTTT.

This clonotype was counted a few times. In a library made to pick up alpha chains, this beta chain is a stray read with a size that means little. This rearrangement joins TRBV28 to TRBJ1-1, with 7 bases fitting TRBD1. From germline, CDR1 is MDHEN and CDR2 SYDVKM. The CDR3 is made up of 14 amino acids. V was pared by 6 bases and J by 4 bases, with 8 bases of the junction left unmatched. CDR3 region: CASSRQGISTEAFF. CDR3 DNA sequence: TGTGCCAGCAGCCGACAGGGTATTAGCACTGAAGCTTTCTTT. The full variable domain, its missing parts supplied by reference TRBV28 and TRBJ1-1, is DVKVTQSSRYLVKRTGEKVFLECVQDMDHENMFWYRQDPGLGLRLIYFSYDVKMKEKGDIPEGYSVSREKKERFSLILESASTNQTSMYLCASSRQGISTEAFFGQGTRLTVV.

By its share, this clonotype is hyperexpanded. The library was prepared for alpha chains; this beta chain is a stray read, so its frequency means little. The J gene is TRBJ1-2, the V gene TRBV28, with D unresolved. Germline loops: CDR1 MDHEN, CDR2 SYDVKM. This CDR3 comprises 15 residues. Trimming removed 4 bases from V and 1 base from J, with 13 bases in between. CDR3 sequence reads: CASSSGEGLNYGYTF. The CDR3 DNA follows: TGTGCCAGCAGTTCCGGAGAAGGGCTTAACTATGGCTACACCTTC.

About this clonotype: Found in a library prepared for alpha chains, this beta chain is an off-target read, and its abundance has little meaning. The DNA of the CDR3 is TGTGCCAGCAAAAGACCGGATTTTATCAATTCACCCCTCCACTTT. It translates to CASKRPDFINSPLHF. The chain uses TRBV28 and TRBJ1-6; unclear D gene. CDR1 and CDR2 from the germline V gene are MDHEN and SYDVKM. V dropped 7 bases and J dropped 7 bases, with 17 bases sitting between them. There are 15 residues in the CDR3.

About this clonotype itself: This beta chain slipped into a library made for alpha chains as a stray read, so its size is not meaningful. The chain links TRBV7-2 to TRBJ2-3; D is undetermined. Germline-derived CDR1 and CDR2 are SGHTA and FQGNSA. V was clipped by 2 bases and J by 0 bases, with 6 bases between them. The CDR3 is 14 amino acids. The CDR3 region has the DNA TGTGCCAGCAGCTTAATACCTAGCACAGATACGCAGTATTTT. Encoded protein: CASSLIPSTDTQYF.

A word on this clonotype: The library was built for alpha chains, so this beta chain is an off-target read and its size means little. The chain uses TRBV7-2 and TRBJ2-5, with D hard to call. V lost 4 bases, J lost 0 bases, and 3 bases lay in between. The CDR3 has 12 residues. CDR1 is SGHTA and CDR2 is FQGNSA in the germline V gene. This CDR3 is CASSSYQETQYF. CDR3 coding DNA: TGTGCCAGCAGCTCGTACCAAGAGACCCAGTACTTC. The variable domain in full, completed from reference TRBV7-2 and TRBJ2-5, reads GAGVSQSPSNKVTEKGKDVELRCDPISGHTALYWYRQSLGQGLEFLIYFQGNSAPDKSGLPSDRFSAERTGGSVSTLTIQRTQQEDSAVYLCASSSYQETQYFGPGTRLLVL.

On this clonotype: A library prepared for alpha chains yielded this beta chain as an off-target read; its size is of little meaning. The V call is TRBV6-2 or TRBV6-3, the J call TRBJ2-5; either TRBD1 or TRBD2 may supply D (5 bases each). Between the trimmed V and J ends, which lost 5 bases and 3 bases, there was a span of 13 bases. This CDR3 is built from 14 residues. The germline V gene has CDR1 MNHEY and CDR2 SVGEGT. CDR3 loop: CASSEGIRKETQYF. The CDR3 nucleotides are TGTGCCAGCAGTGAGGGGATTCGCAAAGAGACCCAGTACTTC.

About this clonotype: Because this beta chain is a stray read in a library intended to capture alpha chains, its abundance should not be given much weight. The chain joins TRBV6-6 to TRBJ2-7; possible D gene TRBD2, 6 bases. The CDR3 spans 12 residues. The V gene lost 6 bases and the J gene lost 5 bases, with 11 bases spanning the gap. Germline V lookup: CDR1 MNHNY, CDR2 SVGAGI (reference sequence). CDR3 DNA sequence: TGTGCCAGCAGAGCGACGGGGGACGAGCAGTACTTC. Translating it yields CASRATGDEQYF.

A remark on this clonotype: Since it is a stray read in a library aimed at alpha chains, this beta chain has a size that is not meaningful. The chain is built from TRBV3-1 and TRBJ1-1; 7 positions match TRBD1. Germline assignment: CDR1 LGHDT and CDR2 YNNKEL (reference sequence). The trim removed 1 base at V and 4 bases at J, leaving 3 bases unmatched. The CDR3 has 14 residues. The CDR3 nucleotides are TGTGCCAGCAGCCAAGGGCAGGGGGGCACTGAAGCTTTCTTT. As protein: CASSQGQGGTEAFF.

A word on this clonotype: This beta chain is an off-target read within a library intended for alpha chains, so its frequency means little. V is TRBV11-2 and J is TRBJ2-7; D is uncertain. This CDR3 is built from 13 residues. Trimming pared 5 bases from V and 3 bases from J, leaving 11 bases between. Per the germline V gene, CDR1 is SGHAT and CDR2 is FQNNGV. CDR3 residues: CASSPGPNYEQYF. The DNA of the CDR3 is TGTGCCAGCAGCCCGGGCCCAAACTACGAGCAGTACTTC.

This clonotype turned up a few times. This beta chain is a stray read from a library made for alpha chains; its abundance is not meaningful. This chain joins TRBV11-2 and TRBJ2-2; TRBD2 matches 7 bases. This CDR3 spans 16 amino acids. Germline loops: CDR1 SGHAT, CDR2 FQNNGV. With V trimmed by 4 bases and J by 4 bases, 9 bases remained unmatched. CDR3 loop: CASSSSSWGGTGELFF. The DNA for the CDR3 is TGTGCCAGCAGCTCCTCAAGCTGGGGGGGCACCGGGGAGCTGTTTTTT.

Of note for this clonotype: This beta chain came through as a stray read in a library set up for alpha chains, and its size says little. The gene calls are TRBV9 and TRBJ2-5, with D tentatively TRBD1 (5 bases). The CDR3 is made up of 14 amino acids. CDR1 and CDR2 (germline): SGDLS, YYNGEE. The V and J ends lost 3 bases and 5 bases respectively, with 14 bases between them. As DNA, the CDR3 is TGTGCCAGCAGCGACAGGACCCTTGACGAGACCCAGTACTTC. Residues: CASSDRTLDETQYF.

Of note for this clonotype: The library was built for alpha chains, so this beta chain is an off-target read and its size means little. This chain links TRBV29-1 with TRBJ2-3; the D call may be TRBD1 or TRBD2 (5 bases each). CDR1 and CDR2 (germline): SQVTM, ANQGSEA. Trimming took 4 bases from V and 6 from J, leaving 14 bases between them. The CDR3 length is 13 residues. In DNA form, the CDR3 reads TGCAGCGTTGGCTTAGGGGCGGGTGATACGCAGTATTTT. Amino acid sequence: CSVGLGAGDTQYF.

Notes on this clonotype: For a library built for alpha chains, this beta chain is a stray read; little rests on its size. The chain recombines TRBV6-5 with TRBJ2-7, with TRBD2 matching 8 bases. V shed 4 bases and J 3 bases; nucleotides not matched to a gene: 5. CDR1 and CDR2 from the germline V gene are MNHEY and SVGAGI. This CDR3 contains 14 residues. CDR3 nucleotides: TGTGCCAGCAGTTTCTCACTAGCGGACTACGAGCAGTACTTC. Translated: CASSFSLADYEQYF.

Details on this clonotype: Because the library targeted alpha chains, this beta chain is an off-target read whose size means little. The chain is built from TRBV27 and TRBJ2-1; 12 bases fit TRBD2. The CDR3 runs to 18 residues. CDR1 MNHEY and CDR2 SMNVEV come from the germline V gene (reference sequence). Trimming cost V 6 bases and J 0 bases; bases outside gene matches: 9. In DNA form, the CDR3 reads TGTGCCAGCAGCTCCCACCTAGCGGGAGGGAGCTCCTACAATGAGCAGTTCTTC. It yields the protein CASSSHLAGGSSYNEQFF.